One and the same sample provided the 18 T cell receptor beta chains below, sequenced in a study of blood T cell repertoires in COVID-19. The assay was immunoSEQ multiplex PCR, and TCRdb's table has in-frame clones only and misses some. The table lists around 260,000 clones, 88% of them singletons. The material sequenced was peripheral blood. The receptors were sampled from a man in his fifties or sixties who had recovered from COVID-19.

The V gene is TRBV7-2, the J gene TRBJ1-6; D is unresolved. CDR3 length equals 12 residues. Germline CDR1 reads SGHTA; CDR2 reads FQGNSA. Deletions cut 6 bases from V and 6 bases from J, with 6 bases between. The CDR3 bases are TGTGCCAGCAGGTTGAGTAATTCACCCCTCCACTTT. Translating gives CASRLSNSPLHF. Complete variable domain (other parts from reference TRBV7-2 and TRBJ1-6): GAGVSQSPSNKVTEKGKDVELRCDPISGHTALYWYRQSLGQGLEFLIYFQGNSAPDKSGLPSDRFSAERTGGSVSTLTIQRTQQEDSAVYLCASRLSNSPLHFGNGTRLTVT.

CDR3 in DNA: TGTGCCAGCAGTGAACGGGGTAACTATGGCTACACCTTC. Translating it yields CASSERGNYGYTF. This rearrangement joins TRBV6-1 to TRBJ1-2; D unresolved. Germline lookup yields CDR1 MNHNS and CDR2 SASEGT. The CDR3 is made up of 13 amino acids. The V and J ends lost 2 bases and 1 base respectively, with 5 bases between them.

The chain uses TRBV12-3 or TRBV12-4 and TRBJ1-2, with TRBD1 as a possible D gene (6 bases). The V gene lost 7 bases and the J gene lost 10 bases, with 19 bases spanning the gap. The CDR3 extends over 13 amino acids. CDR3 residues: CASTIGGALAYTF. CDR3 nucleotides: TGTGCCAGCACCATTGGGGGGGCCCTTGCCTACACCTTC.

V and J are TRBV3-1 (or the pseudogene TRBV3-2) and TRBJ1-3; no clear D gene. The germline gives CDR1 LGHDT, CDR2 YNNKEL (reference sequence). CDR3 length: 14 residues. Trimming stripped 1 base from V and 0 bases from J, with 4 bases between. Here the CDR3 reads CASSQGPSGNTIYF. The CDR3 region has the DNA TGTGCCAGCAGCCAAGGGCCCTCTGGAAACACCATATATTTT.

The chain joins TRBV18 to TRBJ1-3, with D perhaps matching TRBD1 (6 bases). V gave up 0 bases and J gave up 0 bases, with 9 bases separating them. This CDR3 spans 16 amino acids. Germline assignment: CDR1 KGHSH and CDR2 LQKENI. The CDR3 DNA reads TGTGCCAGCTCACCACCGGGGGCGAGCTCTGGAAACACCATATATTTT. This encodes CASSPPGASSGNTIYF. Using reference TRBV18 and TRBJ1-3 for the parts outside the CDR3, the full variable domain is NAGVMQNPRHLVRRRGQEARLRCSPMKGHSHVYWYRQLPEEGLKFMVYLQKENIIDESGMPKERFSAEFPKEGPSILRIQQVVRGDSAAYFCASSPPGASSGNTIYFGEGSWLTVV.

This clone was found many times. J is TRBJ1-1 and V is TRBV5-1, with D perhaps matching TRBD1 (5 bases). Trimming stripped 4 bases from V and 5 bases from J, with 12 bases between. Per germline, CDR1 SGHRS and CDR2 YFSETQ. The CDR3 is 13 residues long. The CDR3 loop is CASSPQGWTEAFF. CDR3 in DNA: TGCGCCAGCAGCCCCCAGGGTTGGACTGAAGCTTTCTTT. The full variable domain, its missing parts supplied by reference TRBV5-1 and TRBJ1-1, is KAGVTQTPRYLIKTRGQQVTLSCSPISGHRSVSWYQQTPGQGLQFLFEYFSETQRNKGNFPGRFSGRQFSNSRSEMNVSTLELGDSALYLCASSPQGWTEAFFGQGTRLTVV.

This clone appeared once. CDR3: CASRSRVGNEQFF. The DNA for the CDR3 is TGTGCCAGCCGAAGCCGGGTGGGCAATGAGCAGTTCTTC. The V call is TRBV3-1 (or the pseudogene TRBV3-2), the J call TRBJ2-1; D gene unclear. V lost 8 bases and J 6 bases, leaving 14 bases between the germline ends. CDR3 size: 13 residues. Germline lookup yields CDR1 LGHDT and CDR2 YNNKEL (reference sequence).

V and J are TRBV11-1 and TRBJ2-1; D possibly corresponds to TRBD1 (6 bases). Trimming removed 9 bases from V and 8 bases from J, with 14 bases in between. The CDR3 spans 12 residues. Germline V gene sequence: CDR1 SGHAT, CDR2 FQDESV (reference sequence). In DNA form, the CDR3 reads TGTGCCAGTATGGACAGAGGCGATGAGCAGTTCTTC. Residues: CASMDRGDEQFF.

V is TRBV14 and J is TRBJ2-7; 13 nucleotides agree with TRBD2. The germline V gene encodes CDR1 SGHDN and CDR2 FVKESK. Trimming at V came to 4 bases and at J to 8 bases, leaving 8 bases not matched to a gene. The CDR3 totals 15 residues. This CDR3 reads CASSPRLAGGTQQYF. For the CDR3, the DNA is TGTGCCAGCAGCCCCCGACTAGCGGGGGGTACGCAGCAGTACTTC.

The V gene is TRBV12-5, the J gene TRBJ1-2, with D maybe TRBD1 (5 bases). CDR1 LGHNT and CDR2 FRNRAP come from the germline V gene. Trimming stripped 1 base from V and 2 bases from J, with 5 bases between. This CDR3 is built from 13 residues. The CDR3 DNA reads TGTGCTAGTGGTTTGGAGGGGAACTATGGCTACACCTTC. This sequence encodes CASGLEGNYGYTF.

The chain couples TRBV18 to TRBJ2-1, with D maybe TRBD2 (6 bases). The CDR3 spans 17 residues. The germline CDR1 and CDR2 sequences are KGHSH and LQKENI. V was cut by 3 bases and J by 0 bases, with 15 bases left in between. CDR3 DNA sequence: TGTGCCAGCTCACCGCTCTCAGCGGGCAGCTCCTACAATGAGCAGTTCTTC. Translation gives CASSPLSAGSSYNEQFF. Full variable domain (missing parts from reference TRBV18 and TRBJ2-1): NAGVMQNPRHLVRRRGQEARLRCSPMKGHSHVYWYRQLPEEGLKFMVYLQKENIIDESGMPKERFSAEFPKEGPSILRIQQVVRGDSAAYFCASSPLSAGSSYNEQFFGPGTRLTVL.

The genes are TRBV27 and TRBJ1-2, with D possibly being TRBD1 (5 bases). CDR1 and CDR2 (germline): MNHEY, SMNVEV (reference sequence). V dropped 1 base and J dropped 6 bases, with 12 bases sitting between them. The CDR3 consists of 14 residues. This chain's CDR3 is CASSLWGSAHGYTF. The CDR3 DNA is TGTGCCAGCAGTTTATGGGGCAGCGCCCATGGCTACACCTTC.

The J gene is TRBJ2-5, the V gene TRBV24-1, with 11 bases identical to TRBD1. The CDR3 has 16 residues. V lost 3 bases, J lost 5 bases, and 7 bases stayed unmatched. Germline V lookup: CDR1 KGHDR, CDR2 SFDVKD. The CDR3 spells CATSDGQGAAGETQYF. CDR3 DNA sequence: TGTGCCACCAGTGATGGACAGGGGGCCGCGGGGGAGACCCAGTACTTC.

The table lists this clone with a count of one. The chain links TRBV27 to TRBJ2-7, with 14 bases identical to TRBD2. The CDR3 covers 19 residues. V gave up 5 bases and J gave up 3 bases; unmatched junction bases: 15. Germline loops: CDR1 MNHEY, CDR2 SMNVEV (reference sequence). The CDR3 sequence: CASSPRGTSGGPRNYEQYF. DNA of the CDR3: TGTGCCAGCAGTCCACGGGGGACTAGCGGGGGACCCCGCAACTACGAGCAGTACTTC.

Concerning this clone: The identical CDR3 is also encoded by other nucleotide sequences in the sample. This chain connects TRBV5-4 to TRBJ2-7; the D gene is possibly TRBD1 (5 bases). CDR3 size: 13 residues. Germline CDR1 reads SGHNT; CDR2 reads YYREEE (reference sequence). Trimming took off 2 bases at V and 3 bases at J, with 9 bases between the two ends. CDR3 bases: TGTGCCAGCAGCTTAAGGGGCAGCTACGAGCAGTACTTC. This gives the protein CASSLRGSYEQYF.

This chain links TRBV9 with TRBJ1-4, with D perhaps matching TRBD1 (6 bases). Germline lookup yields CDR1 SGDLS and CDR2 YYNGEE. CDR3 length: 15 amino acids. V was pared by 2 bases and J by 8 bases, with 16 bases between. The CDR3 nucleotides read TGTGCCAGCAGCGTTCAGGGAGGGGGACGGGAAAAACTGTTTTTT. Translation: CASSVQGGGREKLFF.

In this sample, this clone turned up once. The rearrangement joins TRBV19 to TRBJ1-2; TRBD1 aligns across 7 bases. V lost 5 bases, J lost 1 base, and 4 bases stayed unmatched. This CDR3 is built from 14 residues. Germline V gene data show CDR1 as LNHDA and CDR2 as SQIVND (reference sequence). The CDR3 loop reads CASSSGQINYGYTF. Written as DNA, the CDR3 is TGTGCCAGTAGTTCGGGACAGATTAACTATGGCTACACCTTC.

V and J are TRBV11-3 and TRBJ1-6; possible D gene TRBD1, 5 bases. Per the germline V gene, CDR1 is SGHNT and CDR2 is YENEEA. This CDR3 is built from 14 residues. V was shortened by 2 bases and J by 10 bases, with 12 bases between the two germline ends. DNA of the CDR3: TGTGCCAGCAGCTTACGGGCGGAGGGGTCACCCCTCCACTTT. Translation: CASSLRAEGSPLHF.